This T cell receptor (beta chain) came from a study of a mutant IDH1 vaccine in newly diagnosed glioma. In the study overall: Patients got radiotherapy, temozolomide, or both beforehand, and most got both.

Whole-study findings and limits: The occurrence of vaccine-induced immune responses was seen in approximately 92% of patients.

Comments on this clone: Antigen: not known.

As to time point: baseline, week 1 (first vaccination visit). Described treatment: pre-vaccination baseline after standard-of-care therapy. The germline CDR1 and CDR2 sequences are MNHEY and SMNVEV (reference sequence). V shed 2 bases and J shed 5 bases, with 12 bases lying between them. This CDR3 has 14 residues. The repertoire was sequenced with immunoSEQ multiplex PCR; TCRdb's copy has only in-frame clones and lacks some. Of about 66,000 clones in the sample, approximately 83% were seen once. The specimen was PBMCs, collected from a glioma patient treated with radiotherapy, temozolomide or both. This sequence joins TRBV27 and TRBJ1-2; maybe TRBD1 (6 bases). The clonotype was recovered from a man aged 30 to 39 with glioma. The chain's CDR3 is CASSLRGGYYGYTF. In DNA, the CDR3 is TGTGCCAGCAGTTTAAGGGGGGGCTATTATGGCTACACCTTC.